A selection of T cell receptor beta chains follows, all from one sample in a study of blood T cells in healthy people across ages. TCRdb called the 5' RACE reads again in MiXCR, with one record for every CDR3 protein. The profile shows 1.5 million to 2 million distinct CDR3 sequences, 30% to 35% of them singletons. The sequenced sample was blood. All receptors come from a young woman in good health. The CDR3 runs from the conserved cysteine through the conserved F or W. D genes are given only for firm matches. The listing skips clone size in some rows; elsewhere it reads once, few, many or a size class.

v_call	clone_size	j_call	d_call	cdr3_nt	cdr3_aa
TRBV20-1	NA	TRBJ1-1	NA	TGCAGTGCTAGACAAGGGGCTATCGACACTGAAGCTTTCTTT	CSARQGAIDTEAFF
TRBV20-1	NA	TRBJ2-7	TRBD2	TGCAGTGCGCAACTAGCGGGGGAGTGGTACGAGCAGTACTTC	CSAQLAGEWYEQYF
TRBV12-3/TRBV12-4	many	TRBJ2-7	NA	TGTGCCAGCAGTTTTTCGGTCCGGCCCTACGAGCAGTACTTC	CASSFSVRPYEQYF
TRBV12-3/TRBV12-4	few	TRBJ1-2	TRBD1	TGTGCCAGCAGTTCGAGGGACAGCGAGCTCGTGGGCTACACCTTC	CASSSRDSELVGYTF
TRBV9	few	TRBJ2-5	NA	TGTGCCAGCAGCGTAACAGGGTTGGACGAGACCCAGTACTTC	CASSVTGLDETQYF
TRBV20-1	NA	TRBJ2-2	TRBD2	TGCAGTGCTAAGTCGAGCGGGAGAGGGACCGGGGAGCTGTTTTTT	CSAKSSGRGTGELFF
TRBV4-1	few	TRBJ2-1	NA	TGCGCCAGCAGCCAAGGAGTAGCGAACATTTACAATGAGCAGTTCTTC	CASSQGVANIYNEQFF
TRBV27	few	TRBJ2-1	TRBD2	TGTGCCAGCAGCCACGGGGGGGCCTACAATGAGCAGTTCTTC	CASSHGGAYNEQFF
TRBV18	NA	TRBJ2-7	TRBD1	TGTGCCAGCTCACCAACGACAGGGACGAAGTACGAGCAGTACTTC	CASSPTTGTKYEQYF
TRBV4-1	few	TRBJ1-2	NA	TGCGCCAGCAGCCAGAACAGGCCGAGCGGCTTCTATGGCTACACCTTC	CASSQNRPSGFYGYTF
TRBV3-1	few	TRBJ2-4	NA	TGTGCCAGCAGCCAAGTCAGGACGGACATTCAGTACTTC	CASSQVRTDIQYF
TRBV28	NA	TRBJ2-7	TRBD1	TGTGCCAGCAGAACGACAGGGGGACCCTCCTACGAGCAGTACTTC	CASRTTGGPSYEQYF
TRBV19	few	TRBJ2-1	NA	TGTGCCAGTAGTATCACGGACGACGTTTACAATGAGCAGTTCTTC	CASSITDDVYNEQFF
TRBV20-1	NA	TRBJ2-3	NA	TGCAGTGCTAGGCTACCGCACAACACAGATACGCAGTATTTT	CSARLPHNTDTQYF
TRBV4-1	few	TRBJ2-7	NA	TGCGCCAGCAGCCCGAAGTCTGCCTCCCCCTACGAGCAGTACTTC	CASSPKSASPYEQYF
TRBV14	NA	TRBJ2-1	TRBD2	TGTGCCAGCAGCCCCCACCAGGCAGCGGGATATAATCCCTTTGACTCCTACAATGAGCAGTTCTTC	CASSPHQAAGYNPFDSYNEQFF
TRBV15	NA	TRBJ2-3	NA	TGTGCCACCAGCAAGGGGGGACTCCCTCCGGATACGCAGTATTTT	CATSKGGLPPDTQYF
TRBV11-2	many	TRBJ2-7	NA	TGTGCCAGCAGCTTTCAACAGGGTTACGAGCAGTACTTC	CASSFQQGYEQYF
TRBV12-3/TRBV12-4	few	TRBJ2-7	NA	TGTGCCAGCAGATGGCGGGACCACTACGAGCAGTACTTC	CASRWRDHYEQYF
TRBV10-3	NA	TRBJ1-2	NA	TGTGCCATCAGTGAGCATCTACGGGGGAGGTTGGACTATGGCTACACCTTC	CAISEHLRGRLDYGYTF
TRBV18	few	TRBJ2-6	NA	TGTGCCAGCTCACCGAGACAGATTGCCTCTGGGGCCAACGTCCTGACTTTC	CASSPRQIASGANVLTF
TRBV5-6	NA	TRBJ2-7	NA	TGTACCAGCAGCTTGAAGGGTAGCCTCGTCGAGCAGTACTTC	CTSSLKGSLVEQYF
TRBV13	few	TRBJ2-3	NA	TGTGCCAGCAGCCCTCCCATGAGAGATACGCAGTATTTT	CASSPPMRDTQYF
TRBV20-1	NA	TRBJ2-7	TRBD2	TGCAGTGCTGCGACGGCAGAAGCTAGCGGTTCCTCCTACGAGCAGTACTTC	CSAATAEASGSSYEQYF
TRBV20-1	NA	TRBJ2-5	TRBD2	TGCAGTGCTAGAATGGGACTAGCGGGGGGGCAAGAGACCCAGTACTTC	CSARMGLAGGQETQYF